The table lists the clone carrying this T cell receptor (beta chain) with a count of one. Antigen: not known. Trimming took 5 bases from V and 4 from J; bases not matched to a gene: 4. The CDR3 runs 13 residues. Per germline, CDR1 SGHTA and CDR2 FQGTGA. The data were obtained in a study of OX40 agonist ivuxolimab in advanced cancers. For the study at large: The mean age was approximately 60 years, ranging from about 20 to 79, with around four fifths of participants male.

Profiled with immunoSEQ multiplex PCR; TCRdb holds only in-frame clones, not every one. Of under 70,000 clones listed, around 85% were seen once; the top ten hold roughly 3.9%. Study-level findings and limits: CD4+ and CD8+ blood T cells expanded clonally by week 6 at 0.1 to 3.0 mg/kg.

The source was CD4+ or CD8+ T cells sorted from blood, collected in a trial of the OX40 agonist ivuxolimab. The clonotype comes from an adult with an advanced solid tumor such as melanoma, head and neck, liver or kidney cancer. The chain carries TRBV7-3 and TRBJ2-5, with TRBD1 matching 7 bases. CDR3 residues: CASSVRGSETQYF. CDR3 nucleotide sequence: TGTGCCAGCAGCGTCAGGGGGTCAGAGACCCAGTACTTC.